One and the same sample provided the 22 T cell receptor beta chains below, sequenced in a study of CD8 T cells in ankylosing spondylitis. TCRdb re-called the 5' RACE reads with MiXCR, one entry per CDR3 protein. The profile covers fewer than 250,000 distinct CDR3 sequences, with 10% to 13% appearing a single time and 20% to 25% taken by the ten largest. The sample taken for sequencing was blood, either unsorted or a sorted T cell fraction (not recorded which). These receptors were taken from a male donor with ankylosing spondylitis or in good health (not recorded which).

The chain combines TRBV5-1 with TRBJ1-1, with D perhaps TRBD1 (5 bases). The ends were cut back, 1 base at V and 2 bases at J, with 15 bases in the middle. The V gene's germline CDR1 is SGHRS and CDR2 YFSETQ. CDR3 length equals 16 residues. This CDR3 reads CASSLTVVGVNTEAFF. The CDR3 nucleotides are TGCGCCAGCAGCTTGACCGTAGTAGGGGTTAACACTGAAGCTTTCTTT.

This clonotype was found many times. CDR3 sequence: CAISESQKSSYNEQFF. CDR3 DNA: TGTGCCATCAGTGAGTCGCAGAAAAGCTCCTACAATGAGCAGTTCTTC. The V and J genes are TRBV10-3 and TRBJ2-1; no definite D call. V lost 0 bases and J 0 bases, leaving 9 bases between the germline ends. The V gene's germline CDR1 is ENHRY and CDR2 SYGVKD. This CDR3 spans 16 amino acids.

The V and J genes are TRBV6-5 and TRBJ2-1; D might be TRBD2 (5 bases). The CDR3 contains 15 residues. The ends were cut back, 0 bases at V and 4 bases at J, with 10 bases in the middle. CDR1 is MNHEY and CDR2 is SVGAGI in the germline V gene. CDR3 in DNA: TGTGCCAGCAGTTACTCGCAAGCGGAATACAATGAGCAGTTCTTC. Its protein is CASSYSQAEYNEQFF.

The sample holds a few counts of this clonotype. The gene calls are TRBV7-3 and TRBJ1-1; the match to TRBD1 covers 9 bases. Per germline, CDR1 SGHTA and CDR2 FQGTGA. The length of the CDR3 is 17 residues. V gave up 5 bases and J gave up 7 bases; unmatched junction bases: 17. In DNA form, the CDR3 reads TGTGCCAGCAGCCCGTCGGGACAGGGAATGGGGAGGGGTGAAGCTTTCTTT. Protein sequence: CASSPSGQGMGRGEAFF.

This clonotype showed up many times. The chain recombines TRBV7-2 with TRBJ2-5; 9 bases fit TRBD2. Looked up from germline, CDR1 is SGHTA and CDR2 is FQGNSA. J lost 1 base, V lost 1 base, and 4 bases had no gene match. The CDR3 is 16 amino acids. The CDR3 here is CASSLGSTSGQETQYF. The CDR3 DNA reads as TGTGCCAGCAGCTTAGGTTCGACTAGCGGCCAAGAGACCCAGTACTTC.

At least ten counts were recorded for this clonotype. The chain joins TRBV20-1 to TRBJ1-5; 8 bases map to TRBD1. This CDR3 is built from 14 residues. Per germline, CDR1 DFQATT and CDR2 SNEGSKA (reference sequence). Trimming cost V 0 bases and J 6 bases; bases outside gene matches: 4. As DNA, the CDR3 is TGCAGTGCTAGAGAAGGACAGGGTGCTCAGCCCCAGCATTTT. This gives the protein CSAREGQGAQPQHF.

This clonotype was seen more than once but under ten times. The CDR3 DNA is TGTGCCAGCAGCCTACCACCCGGGGGTGAGCAGTTCTTC. Translating it yields CASSLPPGGEQFF. This sequence joins TRBV7-8 and TRBJ2-1; D perhaps matches TRBD2 (6 bases). This CDR3 contains 13 residues. Germline assignment: CDR1 SGHVS and CDR2 FQNEAQ. The ends were cut back, 5 bases at V and 9 bases at J, with 14 bases in the middle.

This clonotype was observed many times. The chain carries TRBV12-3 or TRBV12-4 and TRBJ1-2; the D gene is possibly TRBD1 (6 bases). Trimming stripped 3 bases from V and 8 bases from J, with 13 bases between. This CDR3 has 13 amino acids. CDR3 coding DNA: TGTGCCAGCAGTTTTGGGGCAGGGGAAGGCTACACCTTC. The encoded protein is CASSFGAGEGYTF.

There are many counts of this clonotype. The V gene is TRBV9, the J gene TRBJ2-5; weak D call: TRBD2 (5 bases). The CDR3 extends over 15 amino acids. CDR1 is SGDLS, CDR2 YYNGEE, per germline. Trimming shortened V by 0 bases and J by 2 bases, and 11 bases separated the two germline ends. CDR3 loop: CASSVGAGRQETQYF. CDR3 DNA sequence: TGTGCCAGCAGCGTAGGGGCGGGCCGTCAAGAGACCCAGTACTTC. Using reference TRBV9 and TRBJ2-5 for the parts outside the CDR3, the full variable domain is DSGVTQTPKHLITATGQRVTLRCSPRSGDLSVYWYQQSLDQGLQFLIQYYNGEERAKGNILERFSAQQFPDLHSELNLSSLELGDSALYFCASSVGAGRQETQYFGPGTRLLVL.

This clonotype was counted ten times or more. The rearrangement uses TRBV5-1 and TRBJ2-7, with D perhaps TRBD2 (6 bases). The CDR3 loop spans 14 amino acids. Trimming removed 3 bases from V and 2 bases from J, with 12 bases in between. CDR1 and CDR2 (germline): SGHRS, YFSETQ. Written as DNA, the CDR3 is TGCGCCAGCAGCTCCGGAGGGTATACCTACGAGCAGTACTTC. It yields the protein CASSSGGYTYEQYF.

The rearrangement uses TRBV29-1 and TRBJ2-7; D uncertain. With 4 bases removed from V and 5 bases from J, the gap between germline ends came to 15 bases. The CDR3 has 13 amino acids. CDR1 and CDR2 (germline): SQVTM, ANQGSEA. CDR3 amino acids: CSVVETPRHEQYF. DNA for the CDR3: TGCAGCGTTGTGGAGACACCTCGGCACGAGCAGTACTTC.

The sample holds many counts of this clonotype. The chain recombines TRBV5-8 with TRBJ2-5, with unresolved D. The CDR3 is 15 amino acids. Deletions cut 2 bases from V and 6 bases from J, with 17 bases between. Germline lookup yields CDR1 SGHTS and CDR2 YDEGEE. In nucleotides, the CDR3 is TGTGCCAGCAGCTTATTCCGGGCAGGCCCGCAGACCCAGTACTTC. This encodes CASSLFRAGPQTQYF.

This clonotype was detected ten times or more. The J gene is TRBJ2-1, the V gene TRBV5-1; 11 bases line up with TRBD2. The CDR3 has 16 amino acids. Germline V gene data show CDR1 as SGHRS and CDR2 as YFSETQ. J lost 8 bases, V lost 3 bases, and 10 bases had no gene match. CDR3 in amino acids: CASSYAGTSGGYEQFF. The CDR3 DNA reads TGCGCCAGCAGCTATGCCGGGACTAGCGGCGGTTATGAGCAGTTCTTC.

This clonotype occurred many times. CDR3 in DNA: TGTGCCAGCAGTCCGTCGGTCGACAGGGTGGAAAAACTGTTTTTT. This sequence encodes CASSPSVDRVEKLFF. The V gene is TRBV7-9, the J gene TRBJ1-4; 7 bases are a match to TRBD1. CDR1 is SEHNR and CDR2 is FQNEAQ in the germline V gene (reference sequence). This CDR3 has 15 residues. The V gene end was trimmed by 6 bases and the J gene end by 8 bases; junction bases not matched to a gene: 12.

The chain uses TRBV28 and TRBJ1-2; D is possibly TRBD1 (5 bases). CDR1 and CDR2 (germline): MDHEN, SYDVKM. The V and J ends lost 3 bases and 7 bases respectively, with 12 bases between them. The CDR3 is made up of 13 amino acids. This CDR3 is CASSFVGGGGYTF. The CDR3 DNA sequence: TGTGCCAGCAGTTTTGTTGGGGGGGGTGGCTACACCTTC.

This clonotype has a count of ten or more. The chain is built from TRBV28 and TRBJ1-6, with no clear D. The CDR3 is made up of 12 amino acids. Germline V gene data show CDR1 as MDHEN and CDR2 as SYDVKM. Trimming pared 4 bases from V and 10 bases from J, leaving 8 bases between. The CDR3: CASSYGESPLHF. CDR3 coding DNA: TGTGCCAGCAGTTACGGAGAGTCACCCCTCCACTTT.

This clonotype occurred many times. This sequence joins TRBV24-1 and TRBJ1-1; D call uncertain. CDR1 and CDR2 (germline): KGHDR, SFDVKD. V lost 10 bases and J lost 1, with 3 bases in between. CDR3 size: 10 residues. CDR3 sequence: CATENTEAFF. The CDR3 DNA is TGTGCCACTGAGAACACTGAAGCTTTCTTT.

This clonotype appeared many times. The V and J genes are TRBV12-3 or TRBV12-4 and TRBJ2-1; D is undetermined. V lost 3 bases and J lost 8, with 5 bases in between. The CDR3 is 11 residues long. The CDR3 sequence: CASSFVDEQFF. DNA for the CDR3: TGTGCCAGCAGTTTTGTGGATGAGCAGTTCTTC.

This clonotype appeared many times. This CDR3 is CSASFWGAQETQYF. The CDR3, as DNA: TGCAGTGCTAGTTTTTGGGGGGCACAAGAGACCCAGTACTTC. The chain uses TRBV20-1 and TRBJ2-5, with D perhaps matching TRBD1 or TRBD2 (6 bases each). CDR1 and CDR2 (germline): DFQATT, SNEGSKA (reference sequence). V shed 3 bases and J shed 2 bases, with 13 bases lying between them. The CDR3 extends over 14 amino acids.

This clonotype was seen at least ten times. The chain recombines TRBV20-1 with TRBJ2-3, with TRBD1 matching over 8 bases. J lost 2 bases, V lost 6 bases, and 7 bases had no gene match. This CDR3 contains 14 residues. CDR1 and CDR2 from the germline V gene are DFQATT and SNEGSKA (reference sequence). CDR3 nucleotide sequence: TGCAGTGCGAGAACAGGGGGTGCCACAGATACGCAGTATTTT. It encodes CSARTGGATDTQYF.

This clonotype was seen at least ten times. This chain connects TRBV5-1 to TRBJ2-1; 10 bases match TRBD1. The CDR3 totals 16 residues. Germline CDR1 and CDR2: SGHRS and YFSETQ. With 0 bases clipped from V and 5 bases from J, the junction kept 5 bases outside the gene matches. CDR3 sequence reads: CASSLGTGTGDNEQFF. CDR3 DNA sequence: TGCGCCAGCAGCTTGGGCACCGGGACAGGGGACAATGAGCAGTTCTTC. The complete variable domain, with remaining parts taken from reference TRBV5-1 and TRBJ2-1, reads KAGVTQTPRYLIKTRGQQVTLSCSPISGHRSVSWYQQTPGQGLQFLFEYFSETQRNKGNFPGRFSGRQFSNSRSEMNVSTLELGDSALYLCASSLGTGTGDNEQFFGPGTRLTVL.

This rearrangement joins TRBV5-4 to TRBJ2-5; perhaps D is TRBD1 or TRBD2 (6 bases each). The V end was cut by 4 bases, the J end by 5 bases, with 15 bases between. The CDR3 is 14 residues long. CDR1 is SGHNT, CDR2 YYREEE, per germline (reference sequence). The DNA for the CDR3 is TGTGCCAGCAGCGGAGGGGGAGATATGGAGACCCAGTACTTC. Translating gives CASSGGGDMETQYF. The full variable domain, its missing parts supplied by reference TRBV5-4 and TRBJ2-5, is ETGVTQSPTHLIKTRGQQVTLRCSSQSGHNTVSWYQQALGQGPQFIFQYYREEENGRGNFPPRFSGLQFPNYSSELNVNALELDDSALYLCASSGGGDMETQYFGPGTRLLVL.